This TCR beta chain is drawn from a study of graft-versus-host responses after intestinal transplantation. Study-wide context: Multivisceral, liver-intestinal, or isolated intestinal transplants were given to recipients. All recipients were given anti-thymocyte globulin induction, and tacrolimus and steroids were then administered for 2 to 3 years.

Assay used: immunoSEQ multiplex PCR; TCRdb lists only in-frame clones, some missing. The sample yields over 65,000 clones, approximately 92% seen once. The ends lost 11 bases at V and 4 bases at J; junction bases unmatched: 4. This CDR3 region has 13 residues. Germline loops: CDR1 MNHNS, CDR2 SASEGT. This clone was found a few times. V is TRBV6-1 and J is TRBJ2-7, with 14 bases identical to TRBD2. This specimen consisted of PBMCs, obtained 98 days after intestinal transplantation. The clonotype was recovered from a human patient who received an intestinal transplant, so some T cells may come from the graft donor. CDR3 coding DNA: TGTGCCTTAGGACTAGCGGGAGGTTACGAGCAGTACTTC. Its translation is CALGLAGGYEQYF.